The T cell receptor (beta chain) described here comes from a study of T-cell memory formation after mild COVID-19. About the research overall: Clusters were largely donor specific.

This clonotype was seen only a few times. The antigen is not known. The authors produced TCR alpha and TCR beta cDNA libraries with sample barcodes and UMIs by 5'RACE using constant-segment primers. TCRdb reprocessed the 5' RACE reads via MiXCR and lists one record per CDR3 protein. The sample yields over 150,000 distinct CDR3 sequences, 10% to 15% seen once. Study-level findings and limits: Researchers could not confirm that second-wave clones peaking on day 37 targeted SARS-CoV-2.

Germline CDR1 is SGHTA and CDR2 is FQGNSA. The CDR3 has 14 amino acids. V was trimmed by 5 bases and J by 5 bases, leaving 15 bases between them. This chain connects TRBV7-2 to TRBJ1-1; D unresolved. The receptor's source is a man aged 18 to 29 who had mild COVID-19 (a few samples of this study predate the infection). Cell type and time point are not known. The sequenced sample consisted of PBMCs or a T cell subset sorted from them (not recorded which). The chain's CDR3 is CASSPLASPTEAFF. Here the CDR3 DNA reads TGTGCCAGCAGCCCCCTCGCGTCCCCTACTGAAGCTTTCTTT.